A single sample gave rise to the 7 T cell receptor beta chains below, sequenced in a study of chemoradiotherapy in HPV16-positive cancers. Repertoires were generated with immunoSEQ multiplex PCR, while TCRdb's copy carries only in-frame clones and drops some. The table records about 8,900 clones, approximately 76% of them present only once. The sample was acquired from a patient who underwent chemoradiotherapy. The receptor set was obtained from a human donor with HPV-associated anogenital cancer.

The CDR3 DNA sequence: TGTGCCAGCAGAGAGACGGGACAGGGGGTGGAGACCCAGTACTTC. Translating it yields CASRETGQGVETQYF. The chain is built from TRBV6-1 and TRBJ2-5; 11 bases map to TRBD1. This CDR3 comprises 15 residues. CDR1 is MNHNS and CDR2 is SASEGT in the germline V gene. The trim removed 6 bases at V and 5 bases at J, leaving 8 bases unmatched.

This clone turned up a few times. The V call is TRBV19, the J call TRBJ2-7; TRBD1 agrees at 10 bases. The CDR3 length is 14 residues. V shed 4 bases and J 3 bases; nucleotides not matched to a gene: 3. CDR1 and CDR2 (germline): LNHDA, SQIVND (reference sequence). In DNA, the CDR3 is TGTGCCAGTAGTAGCGGACAGGGGGGCTACGAGCAGTACTTC. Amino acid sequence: CASSSGQGGYEQYF. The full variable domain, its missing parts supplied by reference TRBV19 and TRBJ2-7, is DGGITQSPKYLFRKEGQNVTLSCEQNLNHDAMYWYRQDPGQGLRLIYYSQIVNDFQKGDIAEGYSVSREKKESFPLTVTSAQKNPTAFYLCASSSGQGGYEQYFGPGTRLTVT.

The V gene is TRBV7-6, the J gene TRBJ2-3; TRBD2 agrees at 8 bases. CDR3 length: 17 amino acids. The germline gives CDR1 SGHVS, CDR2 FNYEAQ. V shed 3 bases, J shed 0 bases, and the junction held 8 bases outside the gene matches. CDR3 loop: CASSLYIAGLSTDTQYF. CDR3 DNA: TGTGCCAGCAGCTTGTATATAGCGGGGCTGAGCACAGATACGCAGTATTTT.

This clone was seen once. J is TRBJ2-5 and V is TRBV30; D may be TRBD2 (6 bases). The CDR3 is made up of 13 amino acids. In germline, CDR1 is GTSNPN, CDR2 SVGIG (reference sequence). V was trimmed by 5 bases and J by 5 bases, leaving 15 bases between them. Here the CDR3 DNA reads TGTGCCTGGGGGAGGCAGGGAATGGAGACCCAGTACTTC. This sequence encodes CAWGRQGMETQYF.

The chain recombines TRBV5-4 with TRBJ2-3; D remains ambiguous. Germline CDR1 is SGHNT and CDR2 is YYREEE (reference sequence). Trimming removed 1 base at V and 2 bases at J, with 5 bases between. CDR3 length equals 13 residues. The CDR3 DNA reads TGTGCCAGCAGCTTGCCTGACACAGATACGCAGTATTTT. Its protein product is CASSLPDTDTQYF.

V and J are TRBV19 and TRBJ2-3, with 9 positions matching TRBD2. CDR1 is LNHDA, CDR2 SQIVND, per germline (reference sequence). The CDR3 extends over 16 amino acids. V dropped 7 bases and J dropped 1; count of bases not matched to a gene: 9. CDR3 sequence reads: CASTKFAGGGTDTQYF. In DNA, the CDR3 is TGTGCCAGTACGAAATTCGCGGGAGGGGGCACAGATACGCAGTATTTT. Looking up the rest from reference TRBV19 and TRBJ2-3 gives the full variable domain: DGGITQSPKYLFRKEGQNVTLSCEQNLNHDAMYWYRQDPGQGLRLIYYSQIVNDFQKGDIAEGYSVSREKKESFPLTVTSAQKNPTAFYLCASTKFAGGGTDTQYFGPGTRLTVL.

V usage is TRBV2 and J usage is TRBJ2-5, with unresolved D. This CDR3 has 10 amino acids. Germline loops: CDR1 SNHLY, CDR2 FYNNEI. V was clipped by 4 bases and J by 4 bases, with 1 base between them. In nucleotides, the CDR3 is TGTGCCAGCAGTGGAGAGACCCAGTACTTC. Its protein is CASSGETQYF.